This T cell receptor (beta chain) appears in the sequencing data of a study of siplizumab effects on memory and regulatory T cells. Study results and caveats: Unstimulated naive T cells seemed to show more diversity than memory cells did, and they also seemed to be among the major contributors to the alloresponse. Sequences below about 10^-5 frequency were poorly captured. As a result, only a minor fraction of alloreactive clones mapped to unstimulated subsets. Siplizumab produced a significant reduction in alloreactive sequences that were traceable to unstimulated CD4+ memory cells. Naive or memory phenotype assignment was not possible for roughly 75-95% of proliferating CD4+ or CD8+ clones.

This clone has just one count. The antigen is undetermined. In germline, CDR1 is SGHDN, CDR2 FVKESK. V was pared by 1 base and J by 0 bases, with 12 bases of the junction left unmatched. The CDR3 is 20 residues long. The data were produced by immunoSEQ multiplex PCR, yet TCRdb's version contains in-frame clones alone and is incomplete. The sample lists nearly 85,000 clones, about 95% occurring once. The sequencing input was CD8+ T cells sorted from blood. The V gene is TRBV14, the J gene TRBJ2-1; 10 positions match TRBD2. The TCR sequence derives from a human donor in good health. The CDR3 bases are TGTGCCAGCAGCCAAGCATTAGCTAGCGGGAGCCACCTCTCCTACAATGAGCAGTTCTTC. Its translation: CASSQALASGSHLSYNEQFF.